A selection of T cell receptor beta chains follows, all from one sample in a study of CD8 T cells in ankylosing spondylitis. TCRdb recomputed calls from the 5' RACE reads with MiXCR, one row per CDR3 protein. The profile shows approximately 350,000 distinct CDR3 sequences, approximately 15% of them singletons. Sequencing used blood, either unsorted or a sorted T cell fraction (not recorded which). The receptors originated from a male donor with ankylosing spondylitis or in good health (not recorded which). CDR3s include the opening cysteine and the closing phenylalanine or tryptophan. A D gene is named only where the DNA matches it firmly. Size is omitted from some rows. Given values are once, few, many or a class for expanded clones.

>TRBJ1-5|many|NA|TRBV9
TGTGCCAGCGGGAGGGATAGCAATCAGCCCCAGCATTTT
CASGRDSNQPQHF
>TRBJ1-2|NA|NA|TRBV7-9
TGTGCCAGCAGGCACAGAGACTTCTATGGCTACACCTTC
CASRHRDFYGYTF
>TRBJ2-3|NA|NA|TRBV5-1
TGCGCCAGCAGCTTACCTAGCGGCACAGATACGCAGTATTTT
CASSLPSGTDTQYF
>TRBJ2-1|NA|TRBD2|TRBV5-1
TGCGCCAGCAGCTTGGCCTTAGGCGGGAGGGGTTACAATGAGCAGTTCTTC
CASSLALGGRGYNEQFF
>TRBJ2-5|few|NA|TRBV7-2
TGTGCCAGCAGCTCCTTTAAGGAGACCCAGTACTTC
CASSSFKETQYF
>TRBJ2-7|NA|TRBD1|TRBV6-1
TGTGCCAGCAGAGGTACAGGGGCCTACGAGCAGTACTTC
CASRGTGAYEQYF
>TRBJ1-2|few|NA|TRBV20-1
TGCAGTGCTAGATTGCGGGGTCGGTCGAGTGGCTACACCTTC
CSARLRGRSSGYTF
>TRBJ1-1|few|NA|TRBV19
TGTGCCAGTAGTATGGACCGGGTGAACACTGAAGCTTTCTTT
CASSMDRVNTEAFF
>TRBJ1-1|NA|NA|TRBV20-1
TGCAGTGCCGTTTATGGCACTGAAGCTTTCTTT
CSAVYGTEAFF
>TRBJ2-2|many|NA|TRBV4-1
TGCGCCAGCAGCCAAGGACGGACTACCAACACCGGGGAGCTGTTTTTT
CASSQGRTTNTGELFF
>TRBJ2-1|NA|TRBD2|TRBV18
TGTGCCAGCTCAACCGGAGCGGGAGGGCCCTCTTATATGGAGCAGTTCTTC
CASSTGAGGPSYMEQFF
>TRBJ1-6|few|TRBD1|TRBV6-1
TGTGCCAGCAGAATGACAGGGCCTTCACCCCTCCACTTT
CASRMTGPSPLHF
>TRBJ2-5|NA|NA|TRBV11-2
TGTGCCAGCAGCCGACCACGACAGCAAGAGACCCAGTACTTC
CASSRPRQQETQYF
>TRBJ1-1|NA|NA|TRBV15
TGTGCCACCAGCAGAGATCGGCGGGCCACTGAAGCTTTCTTT
CATSRDRRATEAFF
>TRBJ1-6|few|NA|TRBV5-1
TGCGCCAGCAGCTTGCAGGGCGACAATTCACCCCTCCACTTT
CASSLQGDNSPLHF
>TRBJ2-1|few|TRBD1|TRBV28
TGTGCCAGCAGTCCCCAGGACAGGCTCAATGAGCAGTTCTTC
CASSPQDRLNEQFF
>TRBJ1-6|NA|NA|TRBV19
TGTGCCAGTAGCTACAGTAATTCACCCCTCCACTTT
CASSYSNSPLHF
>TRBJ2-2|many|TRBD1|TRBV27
TGTGCCAGCAGTCCCCTATGGGACAGGGCTAACACCGGGGAGCTGTTTTTT
CASSPLWDRANTGELFF
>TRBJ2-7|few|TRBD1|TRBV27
TGTGCCAGCAGTTTGCGGACAGGGGGCCCCTACGAGCAGTACTTC
CASSLRTGGPYEQYF
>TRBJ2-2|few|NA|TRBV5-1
TGCGCCAGCAGTCGCGGGACGGCAACCTTTGCCGGGGAGCTGTTTTTT
CASSRGTATFAGELFF
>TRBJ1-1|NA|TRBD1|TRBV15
TGTGCCACCAGGAGGGACAGGGGTCGTTCTGAAGCTTTCTTT
CATRRDRGRSEAFF
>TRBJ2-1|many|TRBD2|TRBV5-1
TGCGCCAGCAGCCGGATGGGGACTAGAGGCTTCAATGAGCAGTTCTTC
CASSRMGTRGFNEQFF
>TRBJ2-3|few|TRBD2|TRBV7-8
TGTGCCAGCAGCTTAACCCTCTCCCTAGCGGGGGGCCTAACAGATACGCAGTATTTT
CASSLTLSLAGGLTDTQYF
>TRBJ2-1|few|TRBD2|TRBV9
TGTGCCAGCAGCGGTGGGACTAGCGGGAGGAATGAGCAGTTCTTC
CASSGGTSGRNEQFF
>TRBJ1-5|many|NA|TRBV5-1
TGCGCCAGCAGCTCCGGGGATGGTCAGCCCCAGCATTTT
CASSSGDGQPQHF
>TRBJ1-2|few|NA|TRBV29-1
TGCAGCGTTCGCGGGAACTATGGCTACACCTTC
CSVRGNYGYTF
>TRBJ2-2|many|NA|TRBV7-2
TGTGCCAGCAGCTCCATTAACACCGGGGAGCTGTTTTTT
CASSSINTGELFF
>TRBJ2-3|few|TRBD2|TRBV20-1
TGCAGTGCTACCGGGACTAGCGGCACAGATACGCAGTATTTT
CSATGTSGTDTQYF
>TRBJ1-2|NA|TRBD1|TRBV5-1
TGCGCCAGCAGGGGGACAGGGTGGAATGGCTACACCTTC
CASRGTGWNGYTF
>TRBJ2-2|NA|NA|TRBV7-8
TGTGCCAGCAGCTTAGCCACCATTTCAAAAGGGCTCACCGGGGAGCTGTTTTTT
CASSLATISKGLTGELFF
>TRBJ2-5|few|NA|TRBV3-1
TGTGCCAGCAGCCAAGGGTACGTGACCCAGTACTTC
CASSQGYVTQYF
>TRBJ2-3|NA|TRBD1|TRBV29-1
TGCAGCGCCCGCAGGGGGACAGATACGCAGTATTTT
CSARRGTDTQYF
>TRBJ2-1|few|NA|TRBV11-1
TGTGCCAGCAGCAAACTCAATGAGCAGTTCTTC
CASSKLNEQFF
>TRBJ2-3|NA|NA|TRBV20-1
TGCAGTGCTCCTCTAGCGACAGATACGCAGTATTTT
CSAPLATDTQYF
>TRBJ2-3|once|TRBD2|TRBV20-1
TGCAGTGCTTCTGAGGCGGGGGTAACCACAGATACGCAGTATTTT
CSASEAGVTTDTQYF
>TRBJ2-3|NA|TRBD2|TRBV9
TGTGCCAGCAGCGTCCCGAGCGGGAGTACAGATACGCAGTATTTT
CASSVPSGSTDTQYF
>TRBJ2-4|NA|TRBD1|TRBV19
TGTGCCAGTACCACCCCGGCAGGGGGCAGAAACATTCAGTACTTC
CASTTPAGGRNIQYF
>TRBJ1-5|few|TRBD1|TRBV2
TGTGCCAGCAGTGAAGACAGGGGGCAGAAGCCCCAGCATTTT
CASSEDRGQKPQHF
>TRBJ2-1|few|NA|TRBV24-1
TGTGCCACCAGTGATTTGGATGGCGGGGAGCAGTTCTTC
CATSDLDGGEQFF
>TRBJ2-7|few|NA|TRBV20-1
TGCAGTGCCCGGAAGGGTAGCTACGAGCAGTACTTC
CSARKGSYEQYF
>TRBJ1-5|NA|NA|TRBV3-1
TGTGCCAGCAGCCAAGAAGGGGCAGGCAATCAGCCCCAGCATTTT
CASSQEGAGNQPQHF
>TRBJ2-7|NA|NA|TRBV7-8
TGTGCCAGCAGCCAAAAATGGGGGATTGCCTACGAGCAGTACTTC
CASSQKWGIAYEQYF
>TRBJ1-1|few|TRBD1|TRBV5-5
TGTGCCAGCAGCTTGGGCGACAGGGGGCCGTACACTGAAGCTTTCTTT
CASSLGDRGPYTEAFF
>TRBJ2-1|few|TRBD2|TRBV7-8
TGTGCCAGCAGCTTAAGGACTAGCGGCTACAATGAGCAGTTCTTC
CASSLRTSGYNEQFF
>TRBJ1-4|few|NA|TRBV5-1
TGCGCCAGCAGTGTTTATGGGAGGAGTGAAAAACTGTTTTTT
CASSVYGRSEKLFF
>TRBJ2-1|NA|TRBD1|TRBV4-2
TGTGCCAGCAGCCACACGGACAGGGGGCGCGAAGGTGAGCAGTTCTTC
CASSHTDRGREGEQFF
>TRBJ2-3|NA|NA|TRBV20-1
TGCAGTGCCCTAGATGGTCTAGCCCCTTCCACAGATACGCAGTATTTT
CSALDGLAPSTDTQYF
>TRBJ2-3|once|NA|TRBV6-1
TGTGCCAGCAGTGAACCGGGCAGGGATGCGGATACGCAGTATTTT
CASSEPGRDADTQYF
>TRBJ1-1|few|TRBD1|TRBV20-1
TGCAGTGCTAGAGATTCCATGCGGACAGGGGACACTGAAGCTTTCTTT
CSARDSMRTGDTEAFF
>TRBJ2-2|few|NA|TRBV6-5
TGTGCCAGCAGTTACCCCCGGGCGGACACCGGGGAGCTGTTTTTT
CASSYPRADTGELFF
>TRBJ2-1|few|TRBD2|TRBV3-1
TGTGCCAGCAGCCCCACTCTAGCGGGGGGGATTGAGCAGTTCTTC
CASSPTLAGGIEQFF
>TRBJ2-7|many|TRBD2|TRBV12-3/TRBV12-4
TGTGCCAGCAGTGGACTAGCGGGAGGGCCCTACGAGCAGTACTTC
CASSGLAGGPYEQYF